This entry is about one TCR beta chain. Its antigen is unknown. The data derive from a study of a mutant IDH1 vaccine in newly diagnosed glioma. Study context: Patients began vaccination 4-6 weeks after radiotherapy alone, or with temozolomide cycles.

Data came from immunoSEQ multiplex PCR; TCRdb stores just in-frame clones and leaves some out. The sample yields around 41,000 clones, around 76% seen once. Indicated time point: week 23, last vaccination. Each dose delivered 300 ug of mutant IDH1 20-mer peptide subcutaneously with imiquimod. The CDR3 is made up of 16 amino acids. V was clipped by 4 bases and J by 6 bases; unmatched bases: 10. The genes are TRBV5-7 and TRBJ2-1, with 10 positions matching TRBD1. TRBV5-7 is noted as an ORF with a role that remains uncertain. The input for sequencing was PBMCs, taken from a glioma patient whose treatment included an IDH1 peptide vaccine. This clonotype was obtained from a woman aged 40 to 49 with glioma. Some clones in this sample may be carry-over from other donors' samples. CDR3 nucleotide sequence: TGTGCCAGCAGCCGCGGGACAGGGGACGGTATCAATGAGCAGTTCTTC. It codes for CASSRGTGDGINEQFF.